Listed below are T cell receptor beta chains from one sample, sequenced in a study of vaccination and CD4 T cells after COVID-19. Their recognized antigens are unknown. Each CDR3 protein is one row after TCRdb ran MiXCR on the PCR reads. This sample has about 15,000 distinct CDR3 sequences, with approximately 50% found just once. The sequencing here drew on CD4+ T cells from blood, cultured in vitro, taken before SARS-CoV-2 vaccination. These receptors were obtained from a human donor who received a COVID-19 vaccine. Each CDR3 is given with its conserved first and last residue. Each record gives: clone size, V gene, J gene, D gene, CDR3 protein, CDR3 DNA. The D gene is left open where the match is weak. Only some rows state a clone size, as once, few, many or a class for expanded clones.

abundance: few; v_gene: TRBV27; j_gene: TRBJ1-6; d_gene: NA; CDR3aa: CASSTTGRNSPLHF; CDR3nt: TGTGCCAGCAGTACTACTGGGCGGAATTCACCCCTCCACTTT
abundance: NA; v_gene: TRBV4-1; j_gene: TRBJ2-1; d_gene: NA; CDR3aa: CASSQEGRSVYNEQFF; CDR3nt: TGCGCCAGCAGCCAAGAGGGCAGGAGCGTCTACAATGAGCAGTTCTTC
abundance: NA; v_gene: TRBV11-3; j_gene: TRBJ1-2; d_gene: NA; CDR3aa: CASSHMTRNYGYTF; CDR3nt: TGTGCCAGCAGCCATATGACACGGAACTATGGCTACACCTTC
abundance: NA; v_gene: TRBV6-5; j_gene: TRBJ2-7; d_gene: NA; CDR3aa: CASSSPYEQYF; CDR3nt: TGTGCCAGCAGTTCCCCCTACGAGCAGTACTTC
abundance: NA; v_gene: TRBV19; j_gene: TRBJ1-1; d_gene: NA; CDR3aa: CASSIDRVYTEAFF; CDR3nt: TGTGCCAGTAGTATAGACAGGGTCTACACTGAAGCTTTCTTT
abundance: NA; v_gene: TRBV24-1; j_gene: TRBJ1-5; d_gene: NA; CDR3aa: CATRYDSNQPQHF; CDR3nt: TGTGCCACCAGATACGATAGCAATCAGCCCCAGCATTTT
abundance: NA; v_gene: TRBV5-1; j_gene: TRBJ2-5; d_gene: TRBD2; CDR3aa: CASSFGLAGGIPWTQYF; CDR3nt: TGCGCCAGCAGCTTCGGACTAGCGGGGGGAATTCCATGGACCCAGTACTTC
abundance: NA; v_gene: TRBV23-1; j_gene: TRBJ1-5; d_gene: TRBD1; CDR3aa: CASSQSYRGAHQPQHF; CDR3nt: TGCGCCAGCAGTCAAAGTTACAGGGGCGCTCATCAGCCCCAGCATTTT
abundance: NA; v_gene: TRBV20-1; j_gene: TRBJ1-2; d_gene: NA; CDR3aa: CSAREGRGSWGYTF; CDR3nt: TGCAGTGCTAGAGAGGGCAGGGGCTCTTGGGGCTACACCTTC
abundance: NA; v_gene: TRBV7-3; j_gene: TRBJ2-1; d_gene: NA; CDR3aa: CASSLKRSSYNEQFF; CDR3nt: TGTGCCAGCAGCTTAAAGAGGAGCTCCTACAATGAGCAGTTCTTC
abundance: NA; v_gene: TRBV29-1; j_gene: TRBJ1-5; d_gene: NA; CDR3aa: CSVELGGNQPQHF; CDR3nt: TGCAGCGTTGAGCTAGGGGGCAATCAGCCCCAGCATTTT
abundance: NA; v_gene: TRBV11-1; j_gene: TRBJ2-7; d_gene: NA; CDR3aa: CASSLETGPFYEQYF; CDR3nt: TGTGCCAGCAGTTTAGAGACAGGACCCTTCTACGAGCAGTACTTC
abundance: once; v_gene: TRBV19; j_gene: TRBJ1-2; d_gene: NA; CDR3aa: CATSGGIGGYTF; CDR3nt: TGTGCCACCAGTGGGGGGATTGGTGGCTACACCTTC
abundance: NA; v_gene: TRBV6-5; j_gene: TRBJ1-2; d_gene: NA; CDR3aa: CASSYSAGYGYTF; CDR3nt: TGTGCCAGCAGTTACTCGGCAGGGTATGGCTACACCTTC
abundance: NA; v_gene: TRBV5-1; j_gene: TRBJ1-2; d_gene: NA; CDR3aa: CASSLGLQGGYTF; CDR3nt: TGCGCCAGCAGCTTGGGGCTTCAAGGGGGCTACACCTTC
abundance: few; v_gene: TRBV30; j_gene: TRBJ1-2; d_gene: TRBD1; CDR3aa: CAWSVPGQGYYGYTF; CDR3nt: TGTGCCTGGAGTGTACCGGGACAGGGGTACTATGGCTACACCTTC
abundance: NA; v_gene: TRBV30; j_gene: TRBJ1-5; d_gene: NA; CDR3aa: CAWSVRGDPRRAQHF; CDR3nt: TGTGCCTGGAGTGTACGGGGGGACCCACGTAGGGCCCAGCATTTT
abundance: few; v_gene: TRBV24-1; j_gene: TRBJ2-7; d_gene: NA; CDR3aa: CATSDLPARDWGGRRLGEQYF; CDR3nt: TGTGCCACCAGTGATTTACCTGCACGTGACTGGGGCGGACGGAGGTTGGGGGAGCAGTACTTC
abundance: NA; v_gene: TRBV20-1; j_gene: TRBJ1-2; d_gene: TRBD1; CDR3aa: CSARQGDNYGYTF; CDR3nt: TGCAGTGCGAGACAGGGGGATAACTATGGCTACACCTTC
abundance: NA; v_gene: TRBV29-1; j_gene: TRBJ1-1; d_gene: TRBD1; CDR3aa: CSVDRGARTEAFF; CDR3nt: TGCAGCGTTGACAGGGGGGCGCGCACTGAAGCTTTCTTT
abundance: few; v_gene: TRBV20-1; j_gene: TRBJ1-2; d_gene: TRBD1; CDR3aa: CSARTLGQSNYGYTF; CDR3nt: TGCAGTGCTAGGACGTTGGGACAGAGTAACTATGGCTACACCTTC
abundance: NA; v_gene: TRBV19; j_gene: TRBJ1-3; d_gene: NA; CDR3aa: CASSPGPNLSSGNTIYF; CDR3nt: TGTGCCAGTAGTCCCGGGCCGAACCTGAGCTCTGGAAACACCATATATTTT
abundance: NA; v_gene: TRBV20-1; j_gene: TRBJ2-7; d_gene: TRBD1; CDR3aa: CSASARQSAGTVSYEQYF; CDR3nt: TGCAGTGCTAGTGCACGCCAAAGCGCCGGGACAGTCTCCTACGAGCAGTACTTC
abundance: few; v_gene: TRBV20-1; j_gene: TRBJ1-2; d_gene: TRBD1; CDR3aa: CSARPFPGQGAGYTF; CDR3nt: TGCAGTGCTAGACCTTTCCCGGGACAGGGGGCTGGCTACACCTTC
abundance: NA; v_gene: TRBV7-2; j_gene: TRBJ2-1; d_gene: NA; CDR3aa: CASSLALSWSYNEQFF; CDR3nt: TGTGCCAGCAGCTTAGCGCTTAGCTGGTCCTACAATGAGCAGTTCTTC
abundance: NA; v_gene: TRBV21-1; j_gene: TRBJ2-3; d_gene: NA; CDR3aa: CASSKRTGRTQYF; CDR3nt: TGTGCCAGCAGCAAGAGGACAGGGAGGACGCAGTATTTT
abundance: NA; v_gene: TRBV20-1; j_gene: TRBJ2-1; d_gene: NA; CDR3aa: CSAHSPGPYNEQFF; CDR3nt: TGCAGTGCTCATAGCCCAGGGCCTTACAATGAGCAGTTCTTC
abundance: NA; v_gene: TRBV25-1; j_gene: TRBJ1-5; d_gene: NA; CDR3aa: CASSESSWAPQHF; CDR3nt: TGTGCCAGCAGTGAATCTTCCTGGGCGCCCCAGCATTTT
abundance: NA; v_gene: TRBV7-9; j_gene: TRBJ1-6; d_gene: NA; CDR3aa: CASSRYLNSPLHF; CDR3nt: TGTGCCAGCAGTCGGTATCTCAATTCACCCCTCCACTTT
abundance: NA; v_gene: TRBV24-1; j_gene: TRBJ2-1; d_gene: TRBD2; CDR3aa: CATSDKATSGGSDNEQFF; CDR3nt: TGTGCCACCAGTGACAAGGCCACTAGCGGGGGGTCCGACAATGAGCAGTTCTTC
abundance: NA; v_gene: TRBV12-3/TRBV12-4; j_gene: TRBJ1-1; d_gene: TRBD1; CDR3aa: CASSRGGLNTEAFF; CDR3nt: TGTGCCAGCTCCCGAGGGGGCTTGAACACTGAAGCTTTCTTT
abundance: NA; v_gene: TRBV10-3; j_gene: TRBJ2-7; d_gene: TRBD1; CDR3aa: CAITEARQGYEQYF; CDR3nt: TGTGCCATCACTGAGGCCCGACAGGGCTACGAGCAGTACTTC